The 30 T cell receptor beta chains below all came from one sample that was sequenced in a study of tissue T cells after allogeneic stem cell transplantation. Time point of the sample: mouse harvest day 14 after allogeneic transplant. Tail vein injection delivered 10^7 T-cell-depleted bone marrow cells and 10^6 splenic CD5+ T cells. The assay was immunoSEQ multiplex PCR, and TCRdb's table has in-frame clones only and misses some. The sample contains 5,000 or so clones, about 30% of which appear only once. Source material: skin. The receptors stem from a female BALB/c mouse given C57BL/6 T cells with graft-versus-host disease after an allogeneic hematopoietic cell transplant.

A note on this clone: Each gene name is a mouse one. The DNA ends 1 residue before the CDR3 does, and the rest of the CDR3 is filled in from the germline J gene. V usage is TRBV16 and J usage is TRBJ2-4; the match to TRBD2 covers 7 bases. Germline V gives CDR1 SGHSA, CDR2 FRNQAP. CDR3 length: 14 residues. With 3 bases clipped from V and 1 base from J, the junction kept 1 base outside the gene matches. The CDR3 sequence: CASSLLGGQNTLYF. The CDR3 DNA, read in part, is TGTGCAAGCAGCTTGCTGGGGGGTCAAAACACCTTGTAC.

As concerns this clone: The genes are named according to mouse. From the germline J gene comes the end of the CDR3, since the read stops 1 residue before it. This chain connects TRBV3 to TRBJ2-5, with 9 bases aligning to TRBD2. Trimming removed 5 bases from V and 5 bases from J; junction bases left unmatched: 5. The CDR3 totals 14 residues. CDR1 and CDR2 from the germline V gene are SNHLY and FYNGKV (reference sequence). The CDR3 bases that were read are TGTGCCAGCAGCCCCTTGACTGGGGGAGACACCCAGTAC. Translated, it gives CASSPLTGGDTQY. The CDR3, in full, reads CASSPLTGGDTQYF.

Sample share makes this clone medium-sized. Gene labels here are mouse ones. The read ends 1 residue shy of where the CDR3 ends; the end is completed using the germline J gene. This chain links TRBV23 with TRBJ2-1; whether TRBD2, the table's D call, matches the DNA was not checked. CDR1 and CDR2 (germline): KGHTA, FQNQQP. This CDR3 has 16 amino acids. CDR3 sequence: CSSSPTGGLNYAEQFF. The CDR3 DNA, read in part, is TGCTCCAGCAGTCCGACTGGGGGGCTGAACTATGCTGAGCAGTTC.

As for this clone: Gene and germline names: mouse. From the germline J gene comes the end of the CDR3, since the read stops 1 residue before it. V and J are TRBV23 and TRBJ2-7; TRBD2 is taken as the D call from the table, unchecked against the DNA. Germline values: CDR1 KGHTA, CDR2 FQNQQP. This CDR3 spans 13 amino acids. CDR3 bases read: TGCTCCAGCAGTCAAACTGGGGGGTATGAACAGTAC. As protein: CSSSQTGGYEQY. The entire CDR3 protein is CSSSQTGGYEQYF.

A note on this clone: Gene and germline names: mouse. Sequencing ends 1 residue short of the CDR3 end; the germline J gene provides the rest. The J gene is TRBJ1-1, the V gene TRBV26; 10 bases agree with TRBD1. V lost 4 bases and J lost 11; bases outside the gene matches: 7. Per the germline V gene, CDR1 is KGHPV and CDR2 is FQNQEV (reference sequence). This CDR3 spans 13 amino acids. Partial CDR3 DNA: TGTGCCAGCAGTCCTCTCGGGACAGGGGACGTCTTC. Translation: CASSPLGTGDVF. The full CDR3 is CASSPLGTGDVFF.

About this clone: All gene names here are mouse names. CDR3 in amino acids: CASSLSGAERLFF. The DNA read from the CDR3 is TGTGCCAGCAGTCTATCAGGGGCCGAAAGATTATTT. The V call is TRBV26, the J call TRBJ1-4, with a weak D call TRBD1 (6 bases). The CDR3 is cut off 1 residue early in the read; its end comes from the germline J gene. Trimming stripped 3 bases from V and 7 bases from J, with 9 bases between. Germline CDR1 is KGHPV and CDR2 is FQNQEV (reference sequence). The CDR3 extends over 13 amino acids. The whole variable domain, remainder taken from reference TRBV26 and TRBJ1-4, is NSKVIQTPRYLVKGQGQKAKMRCIPEKGHPVVFWYQQNKNNEFKFLINFQNQEVLQQIDMTEKRFSAECPSNSPCSLEIQSSEAGDSALYLCASSLSGAERLFFGHGTKLSVL.

As regards this clone: Genes and germline come from the mouse. The read ends 1 residue early relative to the CDR3; the germline J gene fills the gap. The chain has TRBV3 and TRBJ2-2; TRBD1 might be the D (5 bases). The CDR3 extends over 13 amino acids. V was trimmed by 7 bases and J by 2 bases, leaving 8 bases between them. In germline, CDR1 is SNHLY, CDR2 FYNGKV (reference sequence). The DNA read from the CDR3 is TGTGCCAGCAAGACAGTCAACACCGGGCAGCTCTAC. This translates into CASKTVNTGQLY. The full CDR3 protein is CASKTVNTGQLYF.

Worth noting for this clone: Mouse gene names apply. The CDR3 extends 1 residue past the end of the read, so its final part is completed from the germline J gene. The rearrangement joins TRBV5 to TRBJ1-1; 8 bases align to TRBD1. Losses at the gene ends were 4 bases for V and 4 bases for J; bases not matched to a gene: 5. Germline CDR1 is LGHNA and CDR2 is YNLKQL (reference sequence). The CDR3 has 14 amino acids. The CDR3 here is CASSLTGGGTEVFF. The sequenced CDR3 bases are TGTGCCAGCAGCCTCACAGGGGGAGGCACAGAAGTCTTC.

On this clone itself: Gene names denote mouse genes. The read finishes 1 residue shy of the CDR3 end, and the germline J gene is used to complete it. The chain is built from TRBV26 and TRBJ2-3, with a weak D call TRBD1 (6 bases). This CDR3 has 16 amino acids. In germline, CDR1 is KGHPV, CDR2 FQNQEV (reference sequence). Trimming pared 1 base from V and 1 base from J, leaving 12 bases between. The CDR3 loop is CASSLWGRGGAETLYF. The part of the CDR3 DNA that was read is TGTGCCAGCAGTCTGTGGGGCAGGGGAGGTGCAGAAACGCTGTAT.

A single count supports this clone. Gene names and germline match the mouse. The CDR3 is cut off 1 residue early in the read; its end comes from the germline J gene. The chain recombines TRBV26 with TRBJ1-1; tentative D call: TRBD1 (6 bases). This CDR3 is 15 amino acids long. V was trimmed by 1 base and J by 1 base, leaving 10 bases between them. The germline V gene encodes CDR1 KGHPV and CDR2 FQNQEV (reference sequence). CDR3 residues: CASSLWGGGNTEVFF. The covered CDR3 bases are TGTGCCAGCAGTCTGTGGGGAGGGGGAAACACAGAAGTCTTC.

This clone has just a few counts. The germline and genes are mouse ones. The CDR3 is cut off 1 residue early in the read; its end comes from the germline J gene. The chain is built from TRBV13-3 and TRBJ2-4; TRBD2 matches 11 bases. The CDR3 runs to 16 residues. The V and J ends lost 5 bases and 0 bases, in that order; junction bases with no gene match: 5. CDR1 is NNHDY and CDR2 is SYVADS in the germline V gene. The sequenced part of the CDR3 DNA is TGTGCCAGCAGCGCCGGGACTGGGGGTAGTCAAAACACCTTGTAC. Amino acids: CASSAGTGGSQNTLY. The CDR3 reads in full as CASSAGTGGSQNTLYF.

Worth noting for this clone: The gene names given are mouse names. The CDR3 end lies 1 residue beyond the end of the read and is filled in from the germline J gene. The chain links TRBV16 to TRBJ1-4; D is ambiguous. Germline-derived CDR1 and CDR2 are SGHSA and FRNQAP. The CDR3 extends over 10 amino acids. Trimming took off 8 bases at V and 7 bases at J, with 5 bases between the two ends. Incomplete CDR3 DNA: TGTGCAAGCGGCCGCGAAAGATTATTT. It is translated as CASGRERLF. Given in full, the CDR3 is CASGRERLFF.

Note on this clone: Gene labels here are mouse ones. The CDR3 end falls 1 residue outside the read, so it is completed with the germline J gene. This rearrangement joins TRBV13-3 to TRBJ2-1; 10 bases map to TRBD1. J was trimmed by 4 bases and V by 2 bases; bases with no gene match: 3. Germline CDR1 NNHDY, CDR2 SYVADS. CDR3 length: 15 amino acids. CDR3 DNA, as far as it was read: TGTGCCAGCAGTGAAAGACAGGGGGCTTATGCTGAGCAGTTC. This gives the protein CASSERQGAYAEQF. The CDR3 in its entirety is CASSERQGAYAEQFF.

Concerning this clone: Genes and germline come from the mouse. The read gets to within 1 residue of the CDR3 end, and the germline J gene fills in the rest. The J gene is TRBJ1-3, the V gene TRBV13-1; 11 positions match TRBD1. The CDR3 is 16 residues long. Germline CDR1 is NSHNY and CDR2 is SYGAGN. V was clipped by 3 bases and J by 0 bases; unmatched bases: 2. CDR3 DNA (partial): TGTGCCAGCAGTGTCGGGACAGGGGGTTCTGGAAATACGCTCTAT. It yields the protein CASSVGTGGSGNTLY. The entire CDR3 reads CASSVGTGGSGNTLYF.

Points on this clone: Genes and germline are mouse. The covered CDR3 bases are TGTGCCAGCAGCCCGGACAGCCCCCAAGACACCCAGTAC. As protein: CASSPDSPQDTQY. The complete CDR3 sequence is CASSPDSPQDTQYF. The rearrangement joins TRBV5 to TRBJ2-5, with D perhaps matching TRBD1 (6 bases). The read gets to within 1 residue of the CDR3 end, and the germline J gene fills in the rest. The CDR3 has 14 amino acids. CDR1 is LGHNA, CDR2 YNLKQL, per germline (reference sequence). The V gene lost 4 bases and the J gene lost 2 bases, with 10 bases spanning the gap.

This clone is medium-sized (0.01 to 0.1%). Gene names follow the mouse nomenclature. The CDR3 end falls 1 residue outside the read, so it is completed with the germline J gene. This chain connects TRBV13-2 to TRBJ2-5; a possible D gene is TRBD1 (5 bases). Trimming cost V 0 bases and J 2 bases, with 7 bases left between them. This CDR3 contains 14 residues. The germline V gene has CDR1 NNHNN and CDR2 SYGAGS (reference sequence). The sequenced CDR3 bases are TGTGCCAGCGGTGATGTAGGGGTCCAAGACACCCAGTAC. Translated, it gives CASGDVGVQDTQY. The full CDR3 sequence reads CASGDVGVQDTQYF.

Concerning this clone itself: Each gene name is a mouse one. The sequence runs out 1 residue before the end of the CDR3; the remainder is reconstructed from the germline J gene. This chain uses TRBV16 with TRBJ2-5; D is possibly TRBD1 (5 bases). This CDR3 contains 14 residues. CDR1 is SGHSA, CDR2 FRNQAP, per germline. Trimming took 0 bases from V and 1 from J, leaving 5 bases between them. Partial CDR3 DNA: TGTGCAAGCAGCTTAGAAGGGGACCAAGACACCCAGTAC. This sequence encodes CASSLEGDQDTQY. The full CDR3 protein reads CASSLEGDQDTQYF.

Within the sample, this clone is medium-sized (0.01 to 0.1%). Gene and germline names: mouse. The read finishes 1 residue shy of the CDR3 end, and the germline J gene is used to complete it. The V gene is TRBV13-2, the J gene TRBJ2-7, with unresolved D. Germline assignment: CDR1 NNHNN and CDR2 SYGAGS (reference sequence). Between the trimmed V and J ends, which lost 3 bases and 7 bases, there was a span of 5 bases. The CDR3 is 10 residues long. The part of the CDR3 DNA that was read is TGTGCCAGCGGTGGGAGAGAACAGTAC. It yields the protein CASGGREQY. The complete CDR3 sequence is CASGGREQYF.

Of note for this clone: The germline and genes are mouse ones. The read terminates 1 residue before the CDR3 end, so the remaining end is supplied by the germline J gene. This sequence joins TRBV19 and TRBJ2-3; 10 bases agree with TRBD1. Germline V CDR1 and CDR2: FNHDT, SITEND (reference sequence). With V trimmed by 6 bases and J by 1 base, 2 bases remained unmatched. CDR3 length: 14 residues. The sequenced part of the CDR3 DNA is TGTGCCAGCACAGGACAGGGGGGTGCAGAAACGCTGTAT. It specifies CASTGQGGAETLY. The complete CDR3 protein is CASTGQGGAETLYF.

Concerning this clone itself: The gene names here belong to mouse. The CDR3 end lies 1 residue beyond the end of the read and is filled in from the germline J gene. The V and J genes are TRBV16 and TRBJ1-1, with TRBD1 as a possible D gene (5 bases). Trimming cost V 4 bases and J 0 bases, with 12 bases left between them. Germline assignment: CDR1 SGHSA and CDR2 FRNQAP. This CDR3 has 15 amino acids. The chain's CDR3 is CASSSSGWANTEVFF. The part of the CDR3 DNA that was read is TGTGCAAGCAGCTCATCAGGGTGGGCAAACACAGAAGTCTTC.

Comment on this clone: Gene and germline names: mouse. The DNA ends 1 residue before the CDR3 does, and the rest of the CDR3 is filled in from the germline J gene. The chain carries TRBV24 and TRBJ2-5; D might be TRBD2 (7 bases). The CDR3 contains 14 residues. The germline V and J ends were trimmed by 4 bases and 6 bases, with 14 bases remaining between them. CDR1 KGHTA and CDR2 FRNEEI come from the germline V gene. Partial CDR3 DNA: TGTGCCAGCAGTCGGGTGGGGGGCGCGGACACCCAGTAC. It yields the protein CASSRVGGADTQY. The CDR3 as a whole reads CASSRVGGADTQYF.

By sample share, this clone is medium-sized. The listed genes are named as in mouse. The read terminates 1 residue ahead of where the CDR3 ends, so the germline J gene completes it. The chain has TRBV26 and TRBJ2-1, with a weak D call TRBD1 (5 bases). CDR1 is KGHPV, CDR2 FQNQEV, per germline (reference sequence). The V end was cut by 4 bases, the J end by 11 bases, with 9 bases between. The CDR3 sequence is 11 residues long. The part of the CDR3 DNA that was read is TGTGCCAGCAGTCCAGGGAGGAAGCAGTTC. It codes for CASSPGRKQF. The CDR3, in full, reads CASSPGRKQFF.

About this clone: Mouse names are used for the genes. The missing CDR3 end, 1 residue past where the read stops, is filled in from the germline J gene. The chain carries TRBV26 and TRBJ1-1; D may be TRBD1 (5 bases). Trimming took 2 bases from V and 10 from J, leaving 11 bases between them. The CDR3 runs 12 residues. Germline values: CDR1 KGHPV, CDR2 FQNQEV (reference sequence). CDR3 DNA (partial): TGTGCCAGCAGTCTGGCGGGGAGGGGAGTCTTC. Amino acids: CASSLAGRGVF. The whole CDR3 sequence reads CASSLAGRGVFF.

A note on this clone: Germline and genes: mouse. The CDR3 is cut off 1 residue early in the read; its end comes from the germline J gene. The rearrangement uses TRBV5 and TRBJ2-3, with 7 bases fitting TRBD2. Germline values: CDR1 LGHNA, CDR2 YNLKQL (reference sequence). CDR3 length equals 14 residues. V lost 6 bases, J lost 0 bases, and 3 bases stayed unmatched. The CDR3: CASRAGGSAETLYF. The sequenced CDR3 bases are TGTGCCAGCAGAGCTGGGGGTAGTGCAGAAACGCTGTAT.

About this clone itself: Any gene name here is a mouse gene name. The DNA ends 1 residue before the CDR3 does, and the rest of the CDR3 is filled in from the germline J gene. The chain is built from TRBV3 and TRBJ2-7; 8 bases are a match to TRBD2. The CDR3 is made up of 13 amino acids. V lost 1 base and J lost 4; bases outside the gene matches: 0. The germline CDR1 and CDR2 sequences are SNHLY and FYNGKV (reference sequence). This CDR3 reads CASSLVGGYEQYF. CDR3 DNA, as far as it was read: TGTGCCAGCAGCTTAGTGGGGGGGTATGAACAGTAC.

Worth noting for this clone: Gene names are the mouse ones. The sequence runs out 1 residue before the end of the CDR3; the remainder is reconstructed from the germline J gene. The genes are TRBV4 and TRBJ2-1, with 10 positions matching TRBD1. In germline, CDR1 is LGHDT, CDR2 YNNKQL (reference sequence). V shed 5 bases and J 7 bases; nucleotides not matched to a gene: 5. This CDR3 contains 14 residues. The DNA read from the CDR3 is TGTGCCAGCAGCAGCTGGACAGGGGGAGCTGAGCAGTTC. Encoded protein: CASSSWTGGAEQF. The whole CDR3 is CASSSWTGGAEQFF.

This clone was seen more than once but under ten times. Gene names are mouse gene names. The read gets to within 1 residue of the CDR3 end, and the germline J gene fills in the rest. This rearrangement joins TRBV12-1 to TRBJ2-2; D could derive from TRBD1 or TRBD2 (5 bases each). In germline, CDR1 is SGHSN, CDR2 HYEKVE. Trimming removed 0 bases from V and 2 bases from J, with 9 bases in between. The CDR3 spans 15 residues. The CDR3 DNA, read in part, is TGTGCCAGCTCTCTCGGAGGGGCGAACACCGGGCAGCTCTAC. Translated: CASSLGGANTGQLY. The whole CDR3 protein is CASSLGGANTGQLYF.

Notes on this clone: The genes are named according to mouse. The CDR3 goes on 1 residue after the read ends, and that part is filled in from the germline J gene. The chain joins TRBV20 to TRBJ1-3; weak D call: TRBD1 (6 bases). Trimming took off 6 bases at V and 0 bases at J, with 12 bases between the two ends. Germline V lookup: CDR1 GFQATS, CDR2 STVNSAI. The CDR3 totals 14 residues. CDR3 in amino acids: CGAGAGLSGNTLYF. The CDR3 bases that were read are TGTGGTGCGGGGGCAGGACTTTCTGGAAATACGCTCTAT.

This clone was found a few times. Gene names denote mouse genes. The observed sequence ends 1 residue before the CDR3 terminus, with the missing tail filled in from the germline J gene. The chain carries TRBV12-1 and TRBJ2-3; 10 nucleotides match TRBD2. CDR1 is SGHSN and CDR2 is HYEKVE in the germline V gene. This CDR3 has 14 amino acids. V gave up 4 bases and J gave up 4 bases; unmatched junction bases: 4. The CDR3 bases that were read are TGTGCCAGCTCCCGGGACTGGGGCTCAGAAACGCTGTAT. Protein product: CASSRDWGSETLY. The whole CDR3 protein reads CASSRDWGSETLYF.

By share, this clone counts as medium-sized. Gene names follow the mouse nomenclature. The read comes to an end 1 residue before the CDR3 does, leaving the germline J gene to fill in the end. The rearrangement joins TRBV26 to TRBJ1-1, with 7 bases that match TRBD1. This CDR3 has 13 residues. Germline lookup yields CDR1 KGHPV and CDR2 FQNQEV (reference sequence). The junction had 1 base not matched to a gene; V was cut back by 5 bases and J by 1 base. The CDR3 protein is CASSWTGNTEVFF. The sequenced CDR3 bases are TGTGCCAGCAGTTGGACAGGGAACACAGAAGTCTTC.